One T cell receptor (beta chain) is described in this entry. Its antigen has not been determined. No per-base quality is available; no much larger clone lies one base away. This entry belongs to a study of blood T cell repertoires in COVID-19 (dated by TCRdb to 2020 to 2022). Regarding the research as a whole: Samples from collaborators originated in the United States, Italy and Spain and spanned both the acute and convalescent phases of COVID-19. The material from the prospective study consisted of cDNA or gDNA derived from T cells, B-cell-depleted T cells, or PBMCs. Deeply sampled blood TCRbeta repertoires from subjects exposed to, actively infected with, or recovered from COVID-19 were included in the dataset. The repertoires were made available in a free public database intended to serve as a resource for research on the immune response to SARS-CoV-2. Samples were obtained from the ongoing ImmuneRACE study (first 160 participants) and from about 1,300 subjects provided by 6 global collaborators. Nearly every sample came with metadata listing a de-identified subject ID, COVID-19 status, age in years and sex. HLA class I and class II types, where available, came from metadata supplied by the sample provider rather than from assay-based typing. Results and caveats for the whole study, not just this receptor: The amount of clinical and demographic metadata varied by source and participant and was provided uncurated.

TCRbeta CDR3 regions were amplified from genomic DNA by means of the immunoSEQ Assay, a bias-controlled multiplex PCR. The authors processed their data as follows. The number of nucleated cells in each sample was estimated from the amplification of reference gene primers within the assay. Sequence reads were collapsed and filtered to measure the absolute abundance of every unique TCRbeta CDR3 rearrangement. Productive Simpson clonality was computed per sample as the square root of Simpson's diversity index over productive rearrangements. TCRdb retrieved this table from immuneACCESS and kept in-frame rearrangements only. Not all clones are present; in checked studies, unresolved V genes account for under half, and no reason is known for the remainder. V and J calls plus clone size are reproduced from that table; the DNA served to infer D and trimming. For this sample there are 150,000 to 200,000 clones; around 87% appear just once. More than 6.5% of the sample is taken by the ten largest.

Enrolling through a virtual design, the prospective study's participants ranged in age from roughly 18 to 89 years and lived across 24 United States geographic areas. In the prospective study, participants were assigned to cohorts based on the clinical history participants reported in a screening survey and a study questionnaire. ImmuneRACE Cohort 3 recovered participants were defined by two consecutive negative NP/OP PCR tests, healthcare professional clearance, or symptom resolution. In the prospective study, mobile phlebotomists collected whole blood, serum and a nasopharyngeal or oropharyngeal swab from each participant. Participants in the prospective study had the option to provide additional blood draws and questionnaires over a roughly 2-month period. Before DNA extraction, prospective study blood samples were shipped either frozen or at room temperature. For CDR1 and CDR2, the germline V gene lists SNHLY and FYNNEI. The CDR3 runs 16 residues from the cysteine to the phenylalanine. The DNA shown is the 48-base CDR3, in frame from base 1. Unmatched junction bases come to 16, with V trimmed by 8 bases and J by 9 bases.

The rearrangement combines TRBV2 with TRBJ1-6; 7 bases in the junction line up with TRBD1. This receptor was taken from a woman aged 45 to 65 who had recovered from COVID-19. Sequenced input: PBMCs or T cells enriched from blood (not recorded which). CDR3 sequence: CASRTGPGQRGSPLHF. The DNA sequence follows: TGTGCCAGCCGAACCGGCCCGGGACAGCGAGGTTCACCCCTCCACTTT.